These 3 T cell receptor beta chains were sequenced from one sample in a study of shared clonotypes between healthy human individuals. TCRdb keeps only in-frame clones here, not all; method: immunoSEQ multiplex PCR. The sample holds some 500,000 clones, roughly 80% seen once. The sequencing sample was made of PBMCs. The receptors stem from a woman aged 40 to 50 in good health. Some clones in this sample may be carry-over from other donors' samples.

This chain's CDR3 is CAWSKLKGPGNQPQHF. Written as DNA, the CDR3 is TGTGCCTGGAGTAAGCTTAAGGGCCCGGGCAATCAGCCCCAGCATTTT. The V gene is TRBV19, the J gene TRBJ1-5, with no clear D. Germline values: CDR1 LNHDA, CDR2 SQIVND (reference sequence). This CDR3 comprises 16 residues. With 11 bases removed from V and 2 bases from J, the gap between germline ends came to 22 bases.

The genes are TRBV6-1 and TRBJ2-7, with unresolved D. The ends were cut back, 0 bases at V and 7 bases at J, with 13 bases in the middle. The CDR3 runs 14 residues. CDR1 is MNHNS, CDR2 SASEGT, per germline. The CDR3 DNA follows: TGTGCCAGCAGTGAAGCGCTGACCGGTGTAGAGCAGTACTTC. Protein product: CASSEALTGVEQYF.

The chain links TRBV25-1 to TRBJ2-7; TRBD2 is a possible D gene (5 bases). Germline CDR1 and CDR2: MGHDK and SYGVNS. This CDR3 contains 14 residues. Trimming took 3 bases from V and 7 from J, leaving 16 bases between them. Written as DNA, the CDR3 is TGTGCCAGCAGTGACCTTGAGGGTTATCGGGAGCAGTACTTC. It yields the protein CASSDLEGYREQYF.